The rows below give T cell receptor beta chains drawn from one sample of a study of blood T cell repertoires in COVID-19. The method was immunoSEQ multiplex PCR; TCRdb's version includes in-frame clones alone and lacks a portion of them. This table has under 250,000 clones, about nine tenths appearing once. The sample taken for sequencing was peripheral blood. These receptor sequences come from a man aged 45-60 years with COVID-19, enrolled during active disease. Each CDR3 is given with its conserved first and last residue. A D gene is named only where the DNA matches it firmly. Rows may omit the clone size; those that give it use once, few, many or a size class.

v_call	j_call	clone_size	d_call	cdr3_aa	cdr3_nt
TRBV18	TRBJ1-6	.	TRBD1	CASSPRTGQDSPLHF	TGTGCCAGCTCACCCAGGACAGGGCAAGATTCACCCCTCCACTTT
TRBV14	TRBJ2-3	medium-sized	.	CASSPLVEGLYF	TGTGCCAGCAGCCCCCTCGTGGAGGGACTGTATTTT
TRBV7-3	TRBJ2-5	.	.	CASSDGHEETQYF	TGTGCCAGCAGCGACGGACACGAAGAGACCCAGTACTTC
TRBV15	TRBJ2-7	.	.	CATSRDSRLYEQYF	TGTGCCACCAGCAGAGACAGTAGACTTTACGAGCAGTACTTC
TRBV9	TRBJ1-1	.	.	CASSATVGFEAFF	TGTGCCAGCAGTGCTACCGTCGGGTTTGAAGCTTTCTTT
TRBV5-4	TRBJ2-7	once	.	CASSFGGPLLYEQYF	TGTGCCAGCAGCTTCGGTGGGCCACTTCTGTACGAGCAGTACTTC
TRBV6-5	TRBJ1-2	once	TRBD1	CASRHQGGELYGYTF	TGTGCCAGCAGGCACCAGGGGGGAGAACTTTATGGCTACACCTTC
TRBV7-7	TRBJ2-1	.	.	CASSGITGVPYNEQFF	TGTGCTAGCAGCGGAATAACGGGTGTCCCCTACAATGAGCAGTTCTTC
TRBV24-1	TRBJ2-1	.	TRBD2	CATTGLTLDEQFF	TGTGCCACTACGGGACTAACCCTCGATGAGCAGTTCTTC
TRBV29-1	TRBJ1-5	.	TRBD1	CSVEGQGAYRLCSNQPQHF	TGCAGCGTTGAGGGACAGGGGGCTTACAGATTATGTAGCAATCAGCCCCAGCATTTT
TRBV6-5	TRBJ1-1	.	TRBD1	CASRPQGAQGAFF	TGTGCCAGCAGGCCACAGGGGGCTCAGGGAGCTTTCTTT
TRBV4-2	TRBJ2-1	.	TRBD2	CASSQEIGLAEYNEQFF	TGTGCCAGCAGCCAAGAAATCGGACTAGCGGAATACAATGAGCAGTTCTTC
TRBV9	TRBJ2-3	.	TRBD1	CASSVRGLGDTQYF	TGTGCCAGCAGCGTAAGGGGGCTGGGGGATACGCAGTATTTT
TRBV7-8	TRBJ2-2	.	TRBD1	CASSRNRGGTGELFF	TGTGCCAGCAGCAGAAACAGGGGTGGGACCGGGGAGCTGTTTTTT
TRBV19	TRBJ2-1	.	TRBD1	CASSRQGESEQFF	TGTGCCAGTAGTCGACAGGGGGAAAGTGAGCAGTTCTTC
TRBV20-1	TRBJ2-5	once	.	CRAIVWETQYF	TGCAGAGCAATAGTGTGGGAGACCCAGTACTTC
TRBV15	TRBJ2-3	.	TRBD2	CATSKGLAGAADTQYF	TGTGCCACCAGCAAGGGACTAGCGGGAGCGGCAGATACGCAGTATTTT
TRBV9	TRBJ2-1	.	TRBD2	CASSVALAGSRPKDEQFF	TGTGCCAGCAGCGTAGCACTAGCGGGGAGTCGACCGAAGGATGAGCAGTTCTTC
TRBV5-1	TRBJ1-2	.	TRBD1	CASNHFPTGGLLGYTF	TGCGCCAGTAATCATTTTCCGACAGGGGGCTTATTAGGCTACACCTTC
TRBV12-3/TRBV12-4	TRBJ1-1	.	.	CASSSQVNTEAFF	TGTGCCAGCAGTTCACAGGTAAACACTGAAGCTTTCTTT
TRBV19	TRBJ1-5	.	.	CASSIGAGLSNQPQHF	TGTGCCAGTAGTATAGGGGCAGGACTAAGCAATCAGCCCCAGCATTTT
TRBV11-2	TRBJ2-7	.	.	CASSFYPGYEQYF	TGTGCCAGCAGCTTCTACCCCGGGTACGAGCAGTACTTC
TRBV2	TRBJ1-5	.	TRBD1	CASSEGQGDQPQHF	TGTGCCAGCAGTGAGGGGCAGGGGGATCAGCCCCAGCATTTT
TRBV11-2	TRBJ1-1	.	TRBD1	CASSLGPRGLRSTEAFF	TGTGCCAGCAGTTTGGGACCCAGGGGGCTACGGAGCACTGAAGCTTTCTTT
TRBV5-1	TRBJ2-7	.	TRBD2	CASSLTSGRVGTYEQYF	TGCGCCAGCAGCTTGACTAGCGGGAGGGTGGGCACCTACGAGCAGTACTTC
TRBV29-1	TRBJ2-7	.	TRBD1	CSVEQGQENSYEQYF	TGCAGCGTTGAGCAGGGACAGGAAAACTCCTACGAGCAGTACTTC
TRBV5-1	TRBJ1-2	.	.	CASSLSEGLYGYTF	TGCGCCAGCAGCTTATCGGAGGGACTCTATGGCTACACCTTC